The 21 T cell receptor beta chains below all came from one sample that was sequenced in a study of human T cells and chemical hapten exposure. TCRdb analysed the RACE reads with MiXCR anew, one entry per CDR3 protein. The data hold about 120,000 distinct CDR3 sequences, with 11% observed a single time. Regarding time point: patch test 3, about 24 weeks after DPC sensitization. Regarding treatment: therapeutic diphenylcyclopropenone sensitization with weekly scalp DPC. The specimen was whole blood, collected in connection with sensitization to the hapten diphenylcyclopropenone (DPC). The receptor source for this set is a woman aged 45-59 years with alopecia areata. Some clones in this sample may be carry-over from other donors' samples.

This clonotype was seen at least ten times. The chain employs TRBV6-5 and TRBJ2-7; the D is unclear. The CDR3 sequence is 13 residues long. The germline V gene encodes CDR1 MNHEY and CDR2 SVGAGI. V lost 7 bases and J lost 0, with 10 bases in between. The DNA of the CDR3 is TGTGCCAGCACCCAAGACGCCTCCTACGAGCAGTACTTC. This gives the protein CASTQDASYEQYF.

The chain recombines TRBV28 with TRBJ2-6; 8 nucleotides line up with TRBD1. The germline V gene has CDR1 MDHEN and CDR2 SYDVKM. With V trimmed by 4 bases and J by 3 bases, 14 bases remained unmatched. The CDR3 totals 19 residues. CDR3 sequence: CASSSQGASPFLGANVLTF. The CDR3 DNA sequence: TGTGCCAGCAGTTCGCAGGGGGCTTCTCCCTTCCTTGGGGCCAACGTCCTGACTTTC.

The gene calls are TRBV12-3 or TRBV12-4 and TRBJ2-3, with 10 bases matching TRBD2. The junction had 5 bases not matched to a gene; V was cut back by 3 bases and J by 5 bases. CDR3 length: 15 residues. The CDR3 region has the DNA TGTGCCAGCAGTTTTAGAAGCGGGGGGGAAGATACGCAGTATTTT. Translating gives CASSFRSGGEDTQYF.

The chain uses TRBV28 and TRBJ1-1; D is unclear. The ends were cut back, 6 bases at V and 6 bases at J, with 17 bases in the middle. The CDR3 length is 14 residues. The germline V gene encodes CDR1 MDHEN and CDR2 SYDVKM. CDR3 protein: CASSSYGQLPEAFF. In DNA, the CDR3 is TGTGCCAGCAGCTCCTATGGCCAACTCCCTGAAGCTTTCTTT.

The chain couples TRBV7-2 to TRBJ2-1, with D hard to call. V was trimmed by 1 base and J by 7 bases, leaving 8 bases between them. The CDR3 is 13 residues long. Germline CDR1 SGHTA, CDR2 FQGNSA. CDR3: CASSLVVRNEQFF. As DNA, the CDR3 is TGTGCCAGCAGCTTAGTCGTCAGGAATGAGCAGTTCTTC.

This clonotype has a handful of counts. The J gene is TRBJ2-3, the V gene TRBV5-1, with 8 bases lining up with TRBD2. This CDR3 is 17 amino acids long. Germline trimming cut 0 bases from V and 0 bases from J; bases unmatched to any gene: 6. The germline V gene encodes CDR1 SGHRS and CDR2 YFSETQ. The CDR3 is CASSLALTSGSTDTQYF. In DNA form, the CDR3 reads TGCGCCAGCAGCTTGGCTCTAACTAGCGGCAGCACAGATACGCAGTATTTT.

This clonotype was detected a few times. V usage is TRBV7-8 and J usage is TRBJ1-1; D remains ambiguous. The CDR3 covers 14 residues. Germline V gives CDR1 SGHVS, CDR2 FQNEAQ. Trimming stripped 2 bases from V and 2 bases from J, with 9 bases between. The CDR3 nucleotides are TGTGCCAGCAGCTTATCCCCAGCCAACACTGAAGCTTTCTTT. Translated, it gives CASSLSPANTEAFF.

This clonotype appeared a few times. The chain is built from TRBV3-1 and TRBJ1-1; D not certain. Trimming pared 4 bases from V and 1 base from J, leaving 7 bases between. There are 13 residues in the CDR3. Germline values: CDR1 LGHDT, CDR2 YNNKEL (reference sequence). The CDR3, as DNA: TGTGCCAGCAGCCCACACTCGAACACTGAAGCTTTCTTT. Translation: CASSPHSNTEAFF.

This CDR3 reads CSVEVIAGYYNEQFF. The CDR3 bases are TGCAGCGTTGAAGTGATAGCGGGGTACTACAATGAGCAGTTCTTC. J is TRBJ2-1 and V is TRBV29-1; 8 nucleotides line up with TRBD2. CDR3 length: 15 amino acids. Germline V gene sequence: CDR1 SQVTM, CDR2 ANQGSEA. The J segment lost 3 bases and the V segment lost 1 base, leaving 5 bases of the junction unmatched.

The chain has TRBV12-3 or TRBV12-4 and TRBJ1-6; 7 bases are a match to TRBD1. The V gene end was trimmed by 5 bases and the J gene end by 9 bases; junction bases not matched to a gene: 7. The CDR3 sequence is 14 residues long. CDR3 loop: CASSQTGWTSPLHF. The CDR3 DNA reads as TGTGCCAGCAGTCAGACAGGGTGGACTTCACCCCTCCACTTT.

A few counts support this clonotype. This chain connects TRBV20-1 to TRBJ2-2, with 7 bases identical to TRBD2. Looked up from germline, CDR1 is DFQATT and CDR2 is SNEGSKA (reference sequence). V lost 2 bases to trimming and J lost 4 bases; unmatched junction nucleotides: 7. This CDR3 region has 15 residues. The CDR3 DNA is TGCAGTGCTAGACGGGGCGGGGGTAGCACCGGGGAGCTGTTTTTT. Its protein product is CSARRGGGSTGELFF.

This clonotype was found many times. The CDR3: CASSLGGPTEAFF. The CDR3 region has the DNA TGTGCCAGCAGTTTAGGGGGGCCCACTGAAGCTTTCTTT. V gene TRBV12-3 or TRBV12-4 combines with J gene TRBJ1-1; the D gene is possibly TRBD1 (6 bases). V lost 1 base and J lost 4, with 7 bases in between. The CDR3 extends over 13 amino acids.

This chain's CDR3 is CATRGVSYNEQFF. The CDR3 coding sequence is TGTGCCACCCGGGGGGTATCCTACAATGAGCAGTTCTTC. The gene calls are TRBV13 and TRBJ2-1; TRBD2 aligns across 7 bases. Germline values: CDR1 PRHDT, CDR2 FYEKMQ (reference sequence). This CDR3 spans 13 amino acids. V shed 10 bases, J shed 1 base, and the junction held 4 bases outside the gene matches.

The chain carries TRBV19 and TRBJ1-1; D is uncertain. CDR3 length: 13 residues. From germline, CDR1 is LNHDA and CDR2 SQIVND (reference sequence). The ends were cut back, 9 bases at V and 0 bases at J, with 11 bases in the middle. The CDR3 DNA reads TGTGCCAGCCGGCGGCACTTGAACACTGAAGCTTTCTTT. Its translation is CASRRHLNTEAFF.

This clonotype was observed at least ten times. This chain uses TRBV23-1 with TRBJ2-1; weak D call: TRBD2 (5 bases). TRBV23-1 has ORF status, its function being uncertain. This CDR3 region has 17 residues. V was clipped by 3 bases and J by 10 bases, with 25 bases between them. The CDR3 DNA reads TGCGCCAGCAGTCATGTCTATATTCTAGCTCGGGCAGTAGAGCAGTTCTTC. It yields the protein CASSHVYILARAVEQFF.

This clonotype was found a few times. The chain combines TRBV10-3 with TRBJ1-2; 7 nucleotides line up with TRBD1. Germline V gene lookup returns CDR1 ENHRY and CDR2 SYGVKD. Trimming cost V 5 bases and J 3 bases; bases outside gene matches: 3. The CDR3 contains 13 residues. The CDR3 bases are TGTGCCATCAGTATCCAGGGGGACTATGGCTACACCTTC. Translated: CAISIQGDYGYTF.

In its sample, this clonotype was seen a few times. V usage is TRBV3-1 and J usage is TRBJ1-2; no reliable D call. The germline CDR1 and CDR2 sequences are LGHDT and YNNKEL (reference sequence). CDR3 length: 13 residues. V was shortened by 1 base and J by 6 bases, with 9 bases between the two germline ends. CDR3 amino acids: CASSQGSFDGYTF. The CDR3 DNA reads TGTGCCAGCAGCCAAGGCAGCTTTGATGGCTACACCTTC.

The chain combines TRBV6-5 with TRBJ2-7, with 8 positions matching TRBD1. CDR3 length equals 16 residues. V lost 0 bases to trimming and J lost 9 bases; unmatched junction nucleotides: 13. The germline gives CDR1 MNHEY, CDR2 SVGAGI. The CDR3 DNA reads TGTGCCAGCAGTTACTCTGCCGGACAGGGAGGTGACGGGCAGTACTTC. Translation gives CASSYSAGQGGDGQYF.

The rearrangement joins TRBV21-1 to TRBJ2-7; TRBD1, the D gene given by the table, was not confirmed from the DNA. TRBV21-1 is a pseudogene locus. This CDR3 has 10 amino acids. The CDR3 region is CARGRGEQYF. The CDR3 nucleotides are TGTGCCAGGGGGCGGGGGGAGCAGTACTTC.

The CDR3 spells CASSLEDRVIDTQYF. DNA of the CDR3: TGCGCCAGCAGCTTGGAGGACAGGGTAATAGATACGCAGTATTTT. The chain recombines TRBV5-1 with TRBJ2-3; 8 bases are a match to TRBD1. Germline-derived CDR1 and CDR2 are SGHRS and YFSETQ. V lost 0 bases to trimming and J lost 5 bases; unmatched junction nucleotides: 5. The CDR3 has 15 residues.

CDR3 in amino acids: CASRPTGSQETQYF. The CDR3 coding sequence is TGTGCCAGCAGGCCGACCGGTAGTCAGGAGACCCAGTACTTC. This chain uses TRBV6-5 with TRBJ2-5; no firm D call. Deletions cut 6 bases from V and 5 bases from J, with 16 bases between. Germline lookup yields CDR1 MNHEY and CDR2 SVGAGI. The CDR3 runs 14 residues.